Here is one TCR beta chain with its context. The record originates from a study of Ad26.COV2.S vaccination and SARS-CoV-2 variants. Turning to the study itself: In the study, Ad26.COV2.S was injected intramuscularly once, or twice 56 days apart.

Treatment defined: roughly 19 received Ad26.COV2.S at low or high dose, single or two shots; 5 received placebo; per-sample allocation not given. Samples came from day 63 after the first vaccine or placebo injection. The repertoire was sequenced with immunoSEQ multiplex PCR; TCRdb's copy has only in-frame clones and lacks some. This table holds hundreds of thousands of clones, approximately 88% found once. The clonotype originates from a person between 18 and 65 years old who received the Ad26.COV2.S COVID-19 vaccine or a placebo. Specimen: peripheral blood, collected in a trial of Ad26.COV2.S vaccine versus placebo.

The CDR3 DNA is TGTGCCGGCGGGCAGGGAGAGACCCAGTACTTC. It specifies CAGGQGETQYF. The chain uses TRBV2 and TRBJ2-5; D could derive from TRBD1 or TRBD2 (5 bases each). V shed 11 bases and J shed 4 bases, with 11 bases lying between them. This CDR3 spans 11 amino acids. Germline loops: CDR1 SNHLY, CDR2 FYNNEI.